A single sample gave rise to the 13 T cell receptor beta chains below, sequenced in a study of T cell changes during pregnancy in multiple sclerosis. Some clones are missing from TCRdb's copy, which holds only in-frame ones; the method was immunoSEQ multiplex PCR. The table has roughly 93,000 clones, about 91% seen once; the top ten hold roughly 2%. This sample comprised peripheral blood, obtained after pregnancy. These receptors were collected from a female donor in good health, enrolled as a control in a pregnancy study.

CDR3 loop: CASSTRRTNEKLFF. For the CDR3, the DNA is TGTGCCAGCAGTACAAGGAGAACTAATGAAAAACTGTTTTTT. This chain uses TRBV6-5 with TRBJ1-4; D is ambiguous. Per germline, CDR1 MNHEY and CDR2 SVGAGI. The CDR3 covers 14 residues. Trimming shortened V by 5 bases and J by 1 base, and 8 bases separated the two germline ends.

The chain combines TRBV5-1 with TRBJ2-3, with TRBD1 matching 7 bases. The J segment lost 0 bases and the V segment lost 2 bases, leaving 3 bases of the junction unmatched. Germline V CDR1 and CDR2: SGHRS, YFSETQ. The CDR3 is 15 amino acids. The CDR3 is CASSFGTDSTDTQYF. The CDR3 DNA reads as TGCGCCAGCAGCTTTGGGACAGATAGCACAGATACGCAGTATTTT.

About this clone: The junction departs from germline at one end; a sequencing error may be responsible. The rearrangement links TRBV19 to TRBJ1-1, with 7 positions matching TRBD1. Looked up from germline, CDR1 is LNHDA and CDR2 is SQIVND (reference sequence). This CDR3 is built from 15 residues. The chain's CDR3 is CASSTPTGMNAEAFF. As DNA, the CDR3 is TGTGCCAGTAGTACACCGACAGGGATGAACGCTGAAGCTTTCTTT. Full variable domain (rest looked up from reference TRBV19 and TRBJ1-1): DGGITQSPKYLFRKEGQNVTLSCEQNLNHDAMYWYRQDPGQGLRLIYYSQIVNDFQKGDIAEGYSVSREKKESFPLTVTSAQKNPTAFYLCASSTPTGMNAEAFFGQGTRLTVV.

This clone was detected only once. This chain uses TRBV5-1 with TRBJ2-1, with 8 bases aligning to TRBD2. V lost 3 bases to trimming and J lost 4 bases; unmatched junction nucleotides: 9. The CDR3 runs 16 residues. Germline V gene lookup returns CDR1 SGHRS and CDR2 YFSETQ. The CDR3 nucleotides are TGCGCCAGCAGCTGGGGCGGAGCGGGGGATTACAATGAGCAGTTCTTC. Residues: CASSWGGAGDYNEQFF.

This clone was detected only once. The chain is built from TRBV2 and TRBJ2-3; TRBD2 might be the D (7 bases). Germline V gene sequence: CDR1 SNHLY, CDR2 FYNNEI. The CDR3 spans 16 residues. Trimming left V 1 base short and J 2 bases short, with 13 bases between. The CDR3 coding sequence is TGTGCCAGCAGTGAAGGGGGGGGCGGGCTCACAGATACGCAGTATTTT. Translation: CASSEGGGGLTDTQYF.

The V and J genes are TRBV6-5 and TRBJ1-1, with 10 bases matching TRBD1. The CDR3 runs to 13 residues. CDR1 and CDR2 from the germline V gene are MNHEY and SVGAGI. V was pared by 0 bases and J by 11 bases, with 3 bases of the junction left unmatched. CDR3 coding DNA: TGTGCCAGCAGTTACTCCGGGACAGGGGTGGCTTTCTTT. Its translation is CASSYSGTGVAFF.

This clone was seen just once. This chain links TRBV9 with TRBJ2-7, with TRBD2 matching 9 bases. CDR3 length: 14 amino acids. Germline-derived CDR1 and CDR2 are SGDLS and YYNGEE. V gave up 0 bases and J gave up 6 bases; unmatched junction bases: 4. CDR3 in DNA: TGTGCCAGCAGCGTAGGGCGGGGGGGCGGCGAGCAGTACTTC. It codes for CASSVGRGGGEQYF.

The chain joins TRBV5-5 to TRBJ2-1; 7 bases agree with TRBD1. With V trimmed by 2 bases and J by 8 bases, 1 base remained unmatched. This CDR3 is built from 12 residues. Germline CDR1 is SGHKS and CDR2 is YYEKEE (reference sequence). In nucleotides, the CDR3 is TGTGCCAGCAGCTTAAGGGGGCATGAGCAGTTCTTC. It specifies CASSLRGHEQFF.

V gene TRBV30 combines with J gene TRBJ1-4; TRBD1 agrees at 7 bases. The ends lost 4 bases at V and 2 bases at J; junction bases unmatched: 1. Germline CDR1 is GTSNPN and CDR2 is SVGIG (reference sequence). The CDR3 loop spans 13 amino acids. DNA for the CDR3: TGTGCCTGGAAGGGACAGACTAATGAAAAACTGTTTTTT. This gives the protein CAWKGQTNEKLFF. Combining the CDR3 with reference TRBV30 and TRBJ1-4 gives the whole variable domain SQTIHQWPATLVQPVGSPLSLECTVEGTSNPNLYWYRQAAGRGLQLLFYSVGIGQISSEVPQNLSASRPQDRQFILSSKKLLLSDSGFYLCAWKGQTNEKLFFGSGTQLSVL.

The V and J genes are TRBV6-5 and TRBJ2-5; TRBD2 might be the D (5 bases). With 8 bases removed from V and 1 base from J, the gap between germline ends came to 11 bases. This CDR3 comprises 13 residues. The germline V gene encodes CDR1 MNHEY and CDR2 SVGAGI. The CDR3 sequence: CASARTSQETQYF. In DNA, the CDR3 is TGTGCCAGCGCAAGGACTTCCCAAGAGACCCAGTACTTC.

The CDR3 spells CASSHGTTNTDTQYF. CDR3 nucleotide sequence: TGTGCCAGCAGCCATGGGACTACCAACACAGATACGCAGTATTTT. V gene TRBV14 combines with J gene TRBJ2-3, with 7 nucleotides matching TRBD2. CDR3 size: 15 residues. Losses at the gene ends were 3 bases for V and 2 bases for J; bases not matched to a gene: 5. Germline V gene sequence: CDR1 SGHDN, CDR2 FVKESK.

The chain combines TRBV7-9 with TRBJ1-2; maybe TRBD1 (5 bases). CDR3 length: 16 amino acids. Between the trimmed V and J ends, which lost 1 base and 4 bases, there was a span of 16 bases. Germline V CDR1 and CDR2: SEHNR, FQNEAQ (reference sequence). CDR3 protein: CASSLGGPALAYGYTF. CDR3 coding DNA: TGTGCCAGCAGCTTAGGGGGCCCGGCCCTGGCCTATGGCTACACCTTC.

The chain is built from TRBV10-3 and TRBJ2-7; a possible D gene is TRBD2 (5 bases). V was shortened by 6 bases and J by 4 bases, with 16 bases between the two germline ends. The CDR3 is 14 amino acids. Germline V gene data show CDR1 as ENHRY and CDR2 as SYGVKD. This chain's CDR3 is CAISPPGNLYEQYF. In nucleotides, the CDR3 is TGTGCCATCAGCCCACCGGGAAACTTATACGAGCAGTACTTC.